Shown below are 32 T cell receptor beta chains from a single sample sequenced in a study of T cells in Graves' hyperthyroidism and ophthalmopathy. Amplified TCR beta CDR3 regions came from RNA transcripts. A set of HTBI primers served as the primers for a first-round RT-PCR of the TCR CDR3. TCRdb recomputed calls from the multiplex PCR reads with MiXCR, one row per CDR3 protein. The table has 350,000 or so distinct CDR3 sequences, 18% seen once. The material sequenced was blood. The receptors derive from a woman between 50 and 59 years old with Graves' hyperthyroidism.

This clonotype has just a few counts. In DNA form, the CDR3 reads TGTGCCATCCAGTCGCTAGAGACCCAGTACTTC. Amino acid sequence: CAIQSLETQYF. The rearrangement joins TRBV6-9 to TRBJ2-5; D is uncertain. The ends were cut back, 10 bases at V and 4 bases at J, with 10 bases in the middle. The CDR3 has 11 amino acids. Germline V gene sequence: CDR1 MNHGY, CDR2 SVAAGI.

This clonotype was seen only a few times. This chain links TRBV20-1 with TRBJ2-1, with D tentatively TRBD1 or TRBD2 (5 bases each). The V end was cut by 3 bases, the J end by 5 bases, with 17 bases between. In germline, CDR1 is DFQATT, CDR2 SNEGSKA (reference sequence). This CDR3 contains 15 residues. CDR3: CSASPDRWDHNEQFF. CDR3 DNA: TGCAGTGCTAGCCCCGACCGTTGGGACCACAATGAGCAGTTCTTC.

V gene TRBV20-1 combines with J gene TRBJ2-1; 13 bases are a match to TRBD2. The CDR3 extends over 17 amino acids. The V gene end was trimmed by 2 bases and the J gene end by 9 bases; junction bases not matched to a gene: 13. Germline values: CDR1 DFQATT, CDR2 SNEGSKA (reference sequence). CDR3 coding DNA: TGCAGTGCTAGAATCCCCACTAGCGGGGGGGCTAACGCTGAGCAGTTCTTC. It codes for CSARIPTSGGANAEQFF.

This chain uses TRBV2 with TRBJ1-6; a possible D gene is TRBD1 (6 bases). Deletions cut 6 bases from V and 5 bases from J, with 8 bases between. In germline, CDR1 is SNHLY, CDR2 FYNNEI. The CDR3 spans 13 residues. In DNA, the CDR3 is TGTGCCAGCAGGACAGGAAATAATTCACCCCTCCACTTT. Protein: CASRTGNNSPLHF.

Concerning this clonotype itself: A read error may produce the germline difference seen at one junction end. The rearrangement links TRBV2 to TRBJ2-5; D might be TRBD1 or TRBD2, each matching 6 bases. Germline CDR1 and CDR2: SNHLY and FYNNEI. The CDR3 consists of 13 residues. For the CDR3, the DNA is TGTGCCAGCAGCCCGGGACATGAAACGGCGGGGAACTTC. It codes for CASSPGHETAGNF.

The V gene is TRBV29-1, the J gene TRBJ2-7, with a weak D call TRBD1 (6 bases). V was clipped by 6 bases and J by 0 bases, with 15 bases between them. Germline-derived CDR1 and CDR2 are SQVTM and ANQGSEA. This CDR3 contains 14 residues. As DNA, the CDR3 is TGCAGCGTGGACCAGGGGTCGAGCTCCTACGAGCAGTACTTC. This sequence encodes CSVDQGSSSYEQYF.

This clonotype was picked up a small number of times. The chain couples TRBV6-1 to TRBJ1-6; D not resolved. The germline V gene encodes CDR1 MNHNS and CDR2 SASEGT. The CDR3 is 12 amino acids. The V gene lost 0 bases and the J gene lost 12 bases, with 6 bases spanning the gap. The CDR3 here is CASSEALGPLHF. The CDR3 coding sequence is TGTGCCAGCAGTGAAGCTTTGGGACCCCTCCACTTT.

The chain couples TRBV24-1 to TRBJ2-1; D tentatively reads TRBD1 or TRBD2 (6 bases each). The germline V and J ends were trimmed by 10 bases and 10 bases, with 16 bases remaining between them. Germline CDR1 KGHDR, CDR2 SFDVKD. The length of the CDR3 is 12 residues. The CDR3: CATGDGGREQFF. The CDR3 DNA sequence: TGTGCCACTGGGGACGGGGGCCGGGAGCAGTTCTTC.

This chain uses TRBV10-3 with TRBJ1-3; 9 bases agree with TRBD1. The CDR3 covers 15 residues. Losses at the gene ends were 6 bases for V and 2 bases for J; bases not matched to a gene: 5. The V gene's germline CDR1 is ENHRY and CDR2 SYGVKD. This CDR3 reads CAISPGTGPGNTIYF. The CDR3, as DNA: TGTGCCATCAGCCCCGGGACAGGGCCTGGAAACACCATATATTTT.

The chain combines TRBV29-1 with TRBJ1-1; D ambiguous. The CDR3 is made up of 12 amino acids. Germline CDR1 reads SQVTM; CDR2 reads ANQGSEA. Between the trimmed V and J ends, which lost 4 bases and 1 base, there was a span of 7 bases. The DNA for the CDR3 is TGCAGCGTTGGGGTCTCGAACACTGAAGCTTTCTTT. It yields the protein CSVGVSNTEAFF.

Here the CDR3 reads CASSKWVGSGEELFF. CDR3 nucleotide sequence: TGTGCCAGCAGCAAATGGGTTGGCAGTGGAGAGGAGCTGTTTTTT. The chain uses TRBV7-3 and TRBJ2-2; no reliable D call. Germline V gives CDR1 SGHTA, CDR2 FQGTGA. V lost 5 bases to trimming and J lost 10 bases, with 20 bases between them. The CDR3 runs to 15 residues.

The chain couples TRBV15 to TRBJ2-5; TRBD1 agrees at 7 bases. Germline CDR1 LNHNV, CDR2 YYDKDF (reference sequence). Unmatched junction bases numbered 13, after V lost 4 bases and J lost 2 bases. This CDR3 has 17 amino acids. The CDR3 protein is CATSTRDRTFFQETQYF. Written as DNA, the CDR3 is TGTGCCACCAGCACTAGGGACAGAACTTTCTTTCAAGAGACCCAGTACTTC. Full variable domain (rest looked up from reference TRBV15 and TRBJ2-5): DAMVIQNPRYQVTQFGKPVTLSCSQTLNHNVMYWYQQKSSQAPKLLFHYYDKDFNNEADTPDNFQSRRPNTSFCFLDIRSPGLGDTAMYLCATSTRDRTFFQETQYFGPGTRLLVL.

This clonotype was counted many times. The chain is built from TRBV3-1 and TRBJ1-1; the D gene is possibly TRBD1 (6 bases). This CDR3 is 15 amino acids long. The germline CDR1 and CDR2 sequences are LGHDT and YNNKEL (reference sequence). V was shortened by 8 bases and J by 0 bases, with 16 bases between the two germline ends. CDR3 residues: CASSPPAGVNTEAFF. DNA of the CDR3: TGTGCCAGCTCACCACCTGCAGGGGTGAACACTGAAGCTTTCTTT.

This clonotype came up a few times. The J gene is TRBJ2-5, the V gene TRBV4-1; 9 nucleotides line up with TRBD2. The CDR3 has 15 amino acids. Losses at the gene ends were 0 bases for V and 9 bases for J; bases not matched to a gene: 8. The germline CDR1 and CDR2 sequences are MGHRA and YSYEKL. The CDR3 coding sequence is TGCGCCAGCAGCCAAGATCGAGGAGCGGGGGGTTCCCAGTACTTC. Amino acids: CASSQDRGAGGSQYF.

This clonotype was seen a handful of times. The chain uses TRBV7-9 and TRBJ1-2; D is unresolved. The CDR3 contains 13 residues. Trimming cost V 1 base and J 2 bases, with 5 bases left between them. CDR1 and CDR2 (germline): SEHNR, FQNEAQ (reference sequence). CDR3 sequence (DNA): TGTGCCAGCAGCTTAGTAGTCAACTATGGCTACACCTTC. This translates into CASSLVVNYGYTF.

A few counts support this clonotype. The rearrangement links TRBV7-3 to TRBJ2-3; D not certain. Looked up from germline, CDR1 is SGHTA and CDR2 is FQGTGA. The V and J ends lost 5 bases and 2 bases respectively, with 11 bases between them. The CDR3 loop spans 14 amino acids. The DNA of the CDR3 is TGTGCCAGCAGCCCCCGGGCCGACACAGATACGCAGTATTTT. This translates into CASSPRADTDTQYF.

This chain connects TRBV5-4 to TRBJ2-3; tentatively, D is TRBD2 (5 bases). V gave up 4 bases and J gave up 4 bases, with 19 bases separating them. Germline V gene lookup returns CDR1 SGHNT and CDR2 YYREEE (reference sequence). The CDR3 length is 16 residues. CDR3 nucleotides: TGTGCCAGCAGCGTAGGGCCCTACGGAGGCCCAGATACGCAGTATTTT. This sequence encodes CASSVGPYGGPDTQYF. Drawing the rest from reference TRBV5-4 and TRBJ2-3, the complete variable domain is ETGVTQSPTHLIKTRGQQVTLRCSSQSGHNTVSWYQQALGQGPQFIFQYYREEENGRGNFPPRFSGLQFPNYSSELNVNALELDDSALYLCASSVGPYGGPDTQYFGPGTRLTVL.

This clonotype was observed many times. This chain links TRBV27 with TRBJ1-5; 7 nucleotides agree with TRBD1. The germline gives CDR1 MNHEY, CDR2 SMNVEV (reference sequence). The CDR3 runs to 13 residues. Trimming removed 8 bases from V and 5 bases from J; junction bases left unmatched: 6. CDR3 DNA sequence: TGTGCCAGCCGACAGGGCCCTTATCAGCCCCAGCATTTT. It yields the protein CASRQGPYQPQHF.

This clonotype came up many times. The chain is built from TRBV18 and TRBJ2-3; D possibly matches TRBD1 or TRBD2 (6 bases each). V lost 3 bases to trimming and J lost 1 base, with 11 bases between them. The CDR3 is made up of 15 amino acids. CDR1 KGHSH and CDR2 LQKENI come from the germline V gene. CDR3 amino acids: CASSPFGGGTDTQYF. The CDR3, as DNA: TGTGCCAGCTCACCCTTCGGGGGCGGCACAGATACGCAGTATTTT.

Ten or more counts support this clonotype. The chain uses TRBV12-3 or TRBV12-4 and TRBJ2-7; D possibly corresponds to TRBD1 (6 bases). V shed 5 bases and J shed 6 bases, with 23 bases lying between them. The CDR3 length is 16 residues. This CDR3 reads CASSRPGTLNFLEQYF. CDR3 coding DNA: TGTGCCAGCAGTAGACCCGGGACACTGAATTTTCTCGAGCAGTACTTC.

This clonotype was seen ten or more times. The V and J genes are TRBV2 and TRBJ2-1; TRBD1 matches at 8 bases. Per the germline V gene, CDR1 is SNHLY and CDR2 is FYNNEI. J gave up 8 bases and V 7 bases, and 7 bases lay outside the gene matches. The CDR3 runs 13 residues. In DNA form, the CDR3 reads TGTGCCAGCACGGGACAGGTATGGGATGAGCAGTTCTTC. Amino acids: CASTGQVWDEQFF.

The table lists this clonotype with many counts. The CDR3 loop reads CASSGQSTDTQYF. The CDR3 DNA reads as TGTGCCAGCAGCGGCCAGAGCACAGATACGCAGTATTTT. This sequence joins TRBV7-8 and TRBJ2-3; D unresolved. V shed 5 bases and J shed 0 bases, with 6 bases lying between them. Germline values: CDR1 SGHVS, CDR2 FQNEAQ. The CDR3 is 13 amino acids.

This clonotype was found once. This clone may be a read error of a much larger clone one base away. The chain links TRBV6-1 to TRBJ1-5; D is unresolved. The CDR3 has 15 residues. The V gene's germline CDR1 is MNHNS and CDR2 SASEGT. The V end lost 4 bases, the J end lost 4 bases, and 14 bases lay between the germline ends. CDR3 amino acids: CASSGMNVGNQPQHF. DNA for the CDR3: TGTGCCAGCAGTGGAATGAATGTGGGGAATCAGCCCCAGCATTTT.

This rearrangement joins TRBV10-2 to TRBJ1-5; D not certain. Germline V gene data show CDR1 as WSHSY and CDR2 as SAAADI. The CDR3 sequence is 17 residues long. Trimming left V 0 bases short and J 0 bases short, with 12 bases between. The CDR3 DNA reads as TGCGCCAGCAGTGAGTCCTACAGCTCCGATAGCAATCAGCCCCAGCATTTT. This codes for CASSESYSSDSNQPQHF.

This clonotype was recorded a few times. The chain combines TRBV2 with TRBJ2-7; 7 nucleotides line up with TRBD1. The CDR3 length is 11 residues. Trimming cost V 10 bases and J 5 bases; bases outside gene matches: 5. The germline CDR1 and CDR2 sequences are SNHLY and FYNNEI. DNA for the CDR3: TGTGCCATCAGGGGGATTAACGAGCAGTACGTC. Translation gives CAIRGINEQYV.

About this clonotype: Germline is not matched at one junction end, which may reflect a read error. This chain connects TRBV27 to TRBJ1-2; no clear D. The length of the CDR3 is 15 residues. Germline assignment: CDR1 MNHEY and CDR2 SMNVEV (reference sequence). The DNA for the CDR3 is TGTGCCAGCAGTGAAGACGGCTGGGCTAACTATGGCTACAACTTC. It specifies CASSEDGWANYGYNF.

V and J are TRBV13 and TRBJ2-4; weak D call: TRBD1 (6 bases). Germline V CDR1 and CDR2: PRHDT, FYEKMQ (reference sequence). Trimming took 4 bases from V and 0 from J, leaving 13 bases between them. The CDR3 runs to 16 residues. As DNA, the CDR3 is TGTGCCAGCAGCTCAATACAGGGAGAAGCCAAAAACATTCAGTACTTC. Amino acid sequence: CASSSIQGEAKNIQYF.

In its sample, this clonotype was seen many times. J is TRBJ1-5 and V is TRBV28, with D unresolved. CDR3 length equals 15 residues. V was pared by 8 bases and J by 3 bases, with 17 bases between. Germline values: CDR1 MDHEN, CDR2 SYDVKM. DNA for the CDR3: TGTGCCAGCCGAACGCGGAGGCCCGACAATCAGCCCCAGCATTTT. This translates into CASRTRRPDNQPQHF.

The sample holds many counts of this clonotype. The chain combines TRBV12-3 or TRBV12-4 with TRBJ2-1, with 9 bases fitting TRBD2. V was pared by 6 bases and J by 8 bases, with 5 bases of the junction left unmatched. This CDR3 comprises 13 residues. The CDR3 DNA reads as TGTGCCAGCAGGACTAGCGGAGGGGATGAGCAGTTCTTC. Protein sequence: CASRTSGGDEQFF.

In this sample, this clonotype turned up many times. This chain connects TRBV11-2 to TRBJ1-2; 8 positions agree with TRBD1. V lost 5 bases to trimming and J lost 5 bases; unmatched junction nucleotides: 16. Per the germline V gene, CDR1 is SGHAT and CDR2 is FQNNGV. This CDR3 region has 17 residues. In nucleotides, the CDR3 is TGTGCCAGCAGCACGCCAGGGGGCGCTCGGGCCCGATATGGCTACACCTTC. Translated, it gives CASSTPGGARARYGYTF.

This clonotype occurred a few times. The CDR3 protein is CSASKGGINEKLFF. For the CDR3, the DNA is TGCAGTGCTAGTAAGGGGGGGATTAATGAAAAACTGTTTTTT. The chain links TRBV20-1 to TRBJ1-4; TRBD1 is a possible D gene (6 bases). The CDR3 consists of 14 residues. Germline V gene data show CDR1 as DFQATT and CDR2 as SNEGSKA (reference sequence). V lost 3 bases and J lost 4, with 12 bases in between.

This clonotype was observed a few times. The chain recombines TRBV30 with TRBJ2-7, with 10 bases matching TRBD1. V lost 3 bases to trimming and J lost 6 bases; unmatched junction nucleotides: 5. This CDR3 spans 13 amino acids. In germline, CDR1 is GTSNPN, CDR2 SVGIG (reference sequence). The CDR3 sequence is CAWRQTGGGEQYF. CDR3 DNA: TGTGCCTGGAGACAGACAGGGGGCGGCGAGCAGTACTTC.